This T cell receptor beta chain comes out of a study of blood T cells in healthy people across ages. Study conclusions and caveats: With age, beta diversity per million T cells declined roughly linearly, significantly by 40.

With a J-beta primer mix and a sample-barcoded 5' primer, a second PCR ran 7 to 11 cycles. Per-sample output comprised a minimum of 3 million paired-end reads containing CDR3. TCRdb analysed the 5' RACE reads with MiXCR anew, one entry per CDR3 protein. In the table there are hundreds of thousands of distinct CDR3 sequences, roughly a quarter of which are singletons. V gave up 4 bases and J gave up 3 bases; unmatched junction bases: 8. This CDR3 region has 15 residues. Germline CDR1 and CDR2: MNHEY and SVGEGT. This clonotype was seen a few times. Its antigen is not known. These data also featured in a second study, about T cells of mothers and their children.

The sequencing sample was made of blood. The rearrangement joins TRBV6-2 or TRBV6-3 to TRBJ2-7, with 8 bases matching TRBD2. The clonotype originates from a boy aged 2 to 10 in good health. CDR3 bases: TGTGCCAGCAGTTCTCCAGGGACTAGGGGCTACGAGCAGTACTTC. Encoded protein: CASSSPGTRGYEQYF.